This T cell receptor beta chain was identified in a study of T cell repertoires in cytomegalovirus infection. Study context: Matching HLA type and CMV infection were both indicated by public TCR beta signatures. General study points: It was HLA-C-restricted CMV-specific TCR beta clonotypes that dominated the response ex vivo. Cumulated frequencies of public TCR beta families served to identify carriers of CMV plus the relevant HLA.

In this sample, this clonotype turned up a few times. No antigen is known for it. TCRdb processed the reads anew with MiXCR; each CDR3 protein has one entry. The sample lists 300,000 or so distinct CDR3 sequences, roughly a tenth occurring once. Sequenced material: PBMCs. The sequence was collected from a human donor in good health (CMV status not recorded). Some clones in this sample may be carry-over from other donors' samples.

The CDR3 DNA reads TGTGCCAGCAATTTCCTGACAGGGCGAAATACTGAAGCTTTCTTT. Translating gives CASNFLTGRNTEAFF. The rearrangement joins TRBV7-9 to TRBJ1-1; 7 nucleotides match TRBD1. This CDR3 is 15 amino acids long. CDR1 is SEHNR, CDR2 FQNEAQ, per germline (reference sequence). V lost 7 bases, J lost 5 bases, and 13 bases stayed unmatched.